Following are 29 T cell receptor beta chains from one sample sequenced in a study of technical replicates of blood from a few donors. Libraries were prepared by immunoSEQ multiplex PCR; TCRdb keeps only in-frame clonotypes and omits some of them. The data hold about 80,000 clones, with over 75% observed a single time. The sample consisted of T cells isolated from PBMCs. These receptors came from a human donor in good health.

V is TRBV15 and J is TRBJ1-5; a possible D gene is TRBD1 (6 bases). The CDR3 runs to 14 residues. Trimming removed 0 bases at V and 6 bases at J, with 9 bases between. The germline CDR1 and CDR2 sequences are LNHNV and YYDKDF (reference sequence). The CDR3 DNA reads as TGTGCCACCAGCAGAGACAGGGGTGGTCAGCCCCAGCATTTT. This translates into CATSRDRGGQPQHF.

This sequence joins TRBV6-5 and TRBJ1-2, with a possible D match to TRBD1 (5 bases). Germline V lookup: CDR1 MNHEY, CDR2 SVGAGI. With 8 bases removed from V and 0 bases from J, the gap between germline ends came to 10 bases. The CDR3 consists of 13 residues. The CDR3 spells CASSRGSNYGYTF. The CDR3 coding sequence is TGTGCCAGCTCGCGGGGGTCTAACTATGGCTACACCTTC.

This sequence joins TRBV30 and TRBJ2-7; TRBD1 aligns across 7 bases. The germline CDR1 and CDR2 sequences are GTSNPN and SVGIG (reference sequence). The V gene end was trimmed by 7 bases and the J gene end by 3 bases; junction bases not matched to a gene: 6. The CDR3 totals 12 residues. CDR3 in amino acids: CASATGYYEQYF. CDR3 DNA: TGTGCCTCAGCGACAGGGTACTACGAGCAGTACTTC.

V gene TRBV21-1 combines with J gene TRBJ1-1; the D call TRBD1 from the table was never checked on the DNA. TRBV21-1 is a known pseudogene. The CDR3 has 15 amino acids. This chain's CDR3 is CASSRQEPLNTEAFF. As DNA, the CDR3 is TGTGCCAGCAGCCGACAGGAGCCTTTGAACACTGAAGCTTTCTTT.

The J gene is TRBJ2-7, the V gene TRBV4-2, with TRBD1 identical over 9 bases. The junction had 20 bases not matched to a gene; V was cut back by 4 bases and J by 7 bases. CDR3 length: 18 amino acids. CDR1 is LGHNA, CDR2 YNFKEQ, per germline. CDR3 nucleotide sequence: TGTGCCAGCAGCCTAAAGGGGGTTCGCACAGGGGGCTTGGGGGAGCAGTACTTC. This codes for CASSLKGVRTGGLGEQYF.

The chain uses TRBV11-3 and TRBJ1-1, with D tentatively TRBD1 (5 bases). Looked up from germline, CDR1 is SGHNT and CDR2 is YENEEA. V dropped 2 bases and J dropped 7 bases, with 14 bases sitting between them. The CDR3 loop spans 14 amino acids. In DNA, the CDR3 is TGTGCCAGCAGCTTAAGGGAGGGGTTCGGTGAAGCTTTCTTT. Its translation is CASSLREGFGEAFF.

The CDR3 DNA follows: TGTGCCAGTAGTGCTGCGGGGCTACCAGATACGCAGTATTTT. This translates into CASSAAGLPDTQYF. V and J are TRBV19 and TRBJ2-3; perhaps TRBD2 as D (6 bases). Germline V CDR1 and CDR2: LNHDA, SQIVND (reference sequence). Deletions cut 5 bases from V and 4 bases from J, with 13 bases between. The length of the CDR3 is 14 residues.

The chain carries TRBV10-3 and TRBJ2-1; TRBD2 agrees at 9 bases. V lost 1 base and J lost 6; bases outside the gene matches: 7. Germline CDR1 and CDR2: ENHRY and SYGVKD. The CDR3 is made up of 16 amino acids. The CDR3 is CAISEYGAGGPNEQFF. The CDR3 DNA reads as TGTGCCATCAGTGAGTACGGAGCGGGAGGCCCCAATGAGCAGTTCTTC.

This chain connects TRBV15 to TRBJ2-7; 10 bases are shared with TRBD2. Germline-derived CDR1 and CDR2 are LNHNV and YYDKDF (reference sequence). The CDR3 is 16 residues long. Trimming removed 5 bases from V and 2 bases from J; junction bases left unmatched: 9. This CDR3 is CATSGRTSGGTYEQYF. CDR3 DNA sequence: TGTGCCACCAGCGGAAGGACTAGCGGAGGAACCTACGAGCAGTACTTC.

The chain employs TRBV27 and TRBJ2-5; 11 positions match TRBD2. This CDR3 has 14 amino acids. Germline CDR1 and CDR2: MNHEY and SMNVEV (reference sequence). V shed 7 bases and J 5 bases; nucleotides not matched to a gene: 6. The CDR3 nucleotides are TGTGCCAGCAAAACTAGCGGGAGATGGGAGACCCAGTACTTC. It specifies CASKTSGRWETQYF.

The rearrangement joins TRBV19 to TRBJ2-1, with D possibly matching TRBD2 (5 bases). V was shortened by 7 bases and J by 2 bases, with 15 bases between the two germline ends. The CDR3 totals 15 residues. Germline V CDR1 and CDR2: LNHDA, SQIVND (reference sequence). In DNA, the CDR3 is TGTGCCAGTACCAGCGGTGAGGGCGCCTACAATGAGCAGTTCTTC. It codes for CASTSGEGAYNEQFF. Drawing the rest from reference TRBV19 and TRBJ2-1, the complete variable domain is DGGITQSPKYLFRKEGQNVTLSCEQNLNHDAMYWYRQDPGQGLRLIYYSQIVNDFQKGDIAEGYSVSREKKESFPLTVTSAQKNPTAFYLCASTSGEGAYNEQFFGPGTRLTVL.

This chain joins TRBV7-7 and TRBJ2-3; 11 bases are a match to TRBD1. The length of the CDR3 is 14 residues. V gave up 5 bases and J gave up 4 bases; unmatched junction bases: 2. Germline-derived CDR1 and CDR2 are SSHAT and FNYEAQ (reference sequence). The CDR3, as DNA: TGTGCCAGCAGCCTGGGACAGGGGGCAGATACGCAGTATTTT. Amino acids: CASSLGQGADTQYF.

This chain joins TRBV5-6 and TRBJ1-5; 7 positions match TRBD1. The CDR3 runs 14 residues. Trimming removed 0 bases from V and 5 bases from J; junction bases left unmatched: 2. Germline CDR1 SGHDT, CDR2 YYEEEE. The DNA for the CDR3 is TGTGCCAGCAGCTTGGGGGACAGCCATCAGCCCCAGCATTTT. Its protein product is CASSLGDSHQPQHF.

The genes are TRBV30 and TRBJ2-2; tentative D call: TRBD1 (5 bases). The length of the CDR3 is 13 residues. The germline CDR1 and CDR2 sequences are GTSNPN and SVGIG (reference sequence). V lost 4 bases to trimming and J lost 5 bases, with 11 bases between them. The CDR3 DNA follows: TGTGCCTGGACCAGGGTGGAGACCGGGGAGCTGTTTTTT. Its translation: CAWTRVETGELFF.

This clone was recorded only once. The V gene is TRBV27, the J gene TRBJ2-7; 9 nucleotides match TRBD1. This CDR3 has 14 amino acids. The V segment lost 6 bases and the J segment 6 bases; nucleotides outside the gene matches: 9. CDR1 is MNHEY, CDR2 SMNVEV, per germline (reference sequence). The CDR3: CASSPGQGTPEQYF. The CDR3 bases are TGTGCCAGCAGCCCGGGACAGGGTACCCCCGAGCAGTACTTC.

This sequence joins TRBV6-1 and TRBJ2-2; D may be TRBD1 (6 bases). Germline CDR1 is MNHNS and CDR2 is SASEGT. The CDR3 is made up of 14 amino acids. The V and J ends lost 3 bases and 5 bases respectively, with 10 bases between them. The DNA of the CDR3 is TGTGCCAGCAGTGAGCAGGGGACAACCGGGGAGCTGTTTTTT. This gives the protein CASSEQGTTGELFF.

The rearrangement links TRBV25-1 to TRBJ1-2; D call uncertain. The CDR3 is 12 residues long. Germline CDR1 is MGHDK and CDR2 is SYGVNS. Trimming removed 5 bases from V and 4 bases from J, with 8 bases in between. CDR3 sequence: CASSRGSYGYTF. The CDR3 coding sequence is TGTGCCAGCAGTAGAGGGTCCTATGGCTACACCTTC.

This clone has only one observation. This chain uses TRBV6-1 with TRBJ2-1; D remains ambiguous. The germline V gene has CDR1 MNHNS and CDR2 SASEGT. V lost 1 base and J 0 bases, leaving 7 bases between the germline ends. The CDR3 is made up of 15 amino acids. CDR3 nucleotide sequence: TGTGCCAGCAGTGAAGACTTAGCCTCCTACAATGAGCAGTTCTTC. Protein sequence: CASSEDLASYNEQFF.

This chain joins TRBV10-1 and TRBJ2-5; D possibly corresponds to TRBD1 (5 bases). Germline loops: CDR1 WNHNN, CDR2 SYGVQD (reference sequence). Trimming took off 6 bases at V and 2 bases at J, with 10 bases between the two ends. The CDR3 has 13 amino acids. The CDR3 sequence is CASSSGNQETQYF. As DNA, the CDR3 is TGCGCCAGCAGCTCAGGGAATCAAGAGACCCAGTACTTC.

This chain joins TRBV27 and TRBJ1-2; the match to TRBD1 covers 8 bases. With V trimmed by 5 bases and J by 7 bases, 6 bases remained unmatched. The CDR3 sequence is 13 residues long. Germline CDR1 MNHEY, CDR2 SMNVEV (reference sequence). The CDR3 region has the DNA TGTGCCAGCAGTACCAGGGGGCATCTTGGCTACACCTTC. Protein: CASSTRGHLGYTF.

The chain recombines TRBV28 with TRBJ2-7; TRBD1 agrees at 9 bases. CDR3 length: 14 residues. Trimming cost V 6 bases and J 0 bases; bases outside gene matches: 3. Germline CDR1 MDHEN, CDR2 SYDVKM. CDR3 sequence: CASRMTGGSYEQYF. The CDR3 DNA reads as TGTGCCAGCAGGATGACAGGGGGCTCCTACGAGCAGTACTTC.

J is TRBJ2-7 and V is TRBV6-5, with 8 bases matching TRBD2. Trimming cost V 5 bases and J 4 bases; bases outside gene matches: 4. This CDR3 region has 13 residues. The germline gives CDR1 MNHEY, CDR2 SVGAGI. The CDR3 region has the DNA TGTGCCAGCAGTCTCACTAGCGGATACGAGCAGTACTTC. The encoded protein is CASSLTSGYEQYF.

The chain carries TRBV15 and TRBJ2-1, with 12 bases lining up with TRBD2. Germline CDR1 LNHNV, CDR2 YYDKDF (reference sequence). The V gene end was trimmed by 9 bases and the J gene end by 0 bases; junction bases not matched to a gene: 3. The CDR3 covers 15 residues. CDR3 nucleotides: TGTGCCACAGGACTAGCGGGAAGCTCCTACAATGAGCAGTTCTTC. The encoded protein is CATGLAGSSYNEQFF.

V and J are TRBV9 and TRBJ2-3, with a weak D call TRBD1 (5 bases). Trimming shortened V by 0 bases and J by 1 base, and 6 bases separated the two germline ends. Germline V lookup: CDR1 SGDLS, CDR2 YYNGEE. The CDR3 has 14 amino acids. The CDR3 bases are TGTGCCAGCAGCGTAGAAGGGGGCACAGATACGCAGTATTTT. This encodes CASSVEGGTDTQYF. The variable domain in full, completed from reference TRBV9 and TRBJ2-3, reads DSGVTQTPKHLITATGQRVTLRCSPRSGDLSVYWYQQSLDQGLQFLIQYYNGEERAKGNILERFSAQQFPDLHSELNLSSLELGDSALYFCASSVEGGTDTQYFGPGTRLTVL.

The chain has TRBV19 and TRBJ1-4; D gene ambiguous. This CDR3 is 14 amino acids long. Germline V gene sequence: CDR1 LNHDA, CDR2 SQIVND (reference sequence). V shed 4 bases and J shed 0 bases, with 6 bases lying between them. CDR3 sequence: CASSRPATNEKLFF. The CDR3 DNA is TGTGCCAGTAGTAGGCCCGCAACTAATGAAAAACTGTTTTTT.

The chain uses TRBV4-1 and TRBJ2-7; TRBD2 matches at 7 bases. Germline assignment: CDR1 MGHRA and CDR2 YSYEKL. The V segment lost 3 bases and the J segment 7 bases; nucleotides outside the gene matches: 15. This CDR3 has 16 residues. The CDR3 coding sequence is TGCGCCAGCAGCCACGAGGCGGCGGGAGTACTTTATGAGCAGTACTTC. Protein: CASSHEAAGVLYEQYF.

The chain combines TRBV10-3 with TRBJ1-4, with TRBD1 matching over 7 bases. The CDR3 is 16 amino acids. Trimming removed 10 bases from V and 4 bases from J; junction bases left unmatched: 15. Germline V gives CDR1 ENHRY, CDR2 SYGVKD. CDR3 bases: TGTGCCACAGGGGACAGTTCCGGGAAGATTAATGAAAAACTGTTTTTT. Translated: CATGDSSGKINEKLFF.

The rearrangement joins TRBV6-6 to TRBJ2-7; D is unclear. Germline V gene sequence: CDR1 MNHNY, CDR2 SVGAGI (reference sequence). The V end was cut by 4 bases, the J end by 3 bases, with 4 bases between. The CDR3 extends over 11 amino acids. The CDR3 nucleotides read TGTGCCAGCAGTTCCTACTACGAGCAGTACTTC. Amino acid sequence: CASSSYYEQYF.

The chain carries TRBV5-4 and TRBJ2-3, with 10 bases lining up with TRBD2. The CDR3 runs to 15 residues. V trimming: 2 bases; J trimming: 2 bases; junction bases outside the gene matches: 2. CDR1 and CDR2 from the germline V gene are SGHNT and YYREEE (reference sequence). The CDR3 DNA follows: TGTGCCAGCAGCTTCGGACTAGCGGCCACAGATACGCAGTATTTT. It yields the protein CASSFGLAATDTQYF.